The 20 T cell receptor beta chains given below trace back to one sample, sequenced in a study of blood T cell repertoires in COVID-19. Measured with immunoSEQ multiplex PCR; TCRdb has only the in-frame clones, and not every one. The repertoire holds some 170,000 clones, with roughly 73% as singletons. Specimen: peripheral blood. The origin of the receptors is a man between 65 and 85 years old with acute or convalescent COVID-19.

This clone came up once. The CDR3 is CASSLAGSISYEQYF. The DNA for the CDR3 is TGTGCCAGCAGCTTGGCAGGTAGTATCTCCTACGAGCAGTACTTC. The rearrangement links TRBV5-8 to TRBJ2-7; unclear D gene. CDR1 is SGHTS and CDR2 is YDEGEE in the germline V gene. CDR3 length: 15 residues. V was cut by 0 bases and J by 0 bases, with 10 bases left in between. Looking up the rest from reference TRBV5-8 and TRBJ2-7 gives the full variable domain: EAGVTQSPTHLIKTRGQQATLRCSPISGHTSVYWYQQALGLGLQFLLWYDEGEERNRGNFPPRFSGRQFPNYSSELNVNALELEDSALYLCASSLAGSISYEQYFGPGTRLTVT.

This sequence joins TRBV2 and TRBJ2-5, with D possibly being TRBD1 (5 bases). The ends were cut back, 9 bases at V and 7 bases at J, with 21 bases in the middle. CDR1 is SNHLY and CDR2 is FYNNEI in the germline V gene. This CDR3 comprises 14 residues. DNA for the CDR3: TGTGCCAGTACCATGCAGGGTGGGATCGGGACCCAGTACTTC. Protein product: CASTMQGGIGTQYF.

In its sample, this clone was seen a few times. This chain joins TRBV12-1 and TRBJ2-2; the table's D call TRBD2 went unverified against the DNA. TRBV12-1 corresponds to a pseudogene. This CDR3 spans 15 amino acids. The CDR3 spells CANVLAHRHPGELFF. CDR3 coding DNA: TGTGCCAACGTCCTAGCGCACCGGCACCCAGGGGAGCTGTTTTTT.

CDR3 nucleotide sequence: TGTGCCACCAGTGATTTTTCCGGACTAGCGGGCGGGAATACGCAGTATTTT. This encodes CATSDFSGLAGGNTQYF. The gene calls are TRBV24-1 and TRBJ2-3, with 11 nucleotides matching TRBD2. Germline-derived CDR1 and CDR2 are KGHDR and SFDVKD. The V gene end was trimmed by 1 base and the J gene end by 7 bases; junction bases not matched to a gene: 9. The CDR3 is made up of 17 amino acids.

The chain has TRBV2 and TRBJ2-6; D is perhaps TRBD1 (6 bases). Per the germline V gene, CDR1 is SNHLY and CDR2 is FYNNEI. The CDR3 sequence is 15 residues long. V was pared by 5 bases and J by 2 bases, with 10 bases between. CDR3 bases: TGTGCCAGCAGTACCAGGGGACCTGGGGCCAACGTCCTGACTTTC. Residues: CASSTRGPGANVLTF.

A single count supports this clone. This chain's CDR3 is CASSPGTSNTGELFF. The CDR3 bases are TGTGCCAGTAGCCCAGGGACTTCAAACACCGGGGAGCTGTTTTTT. This rearrangement joins TRBV19 to TRBJ2-2, with a possible D match to TRBD2 (6 bases). V dropped 6 bases and J dropped 2 bases, with 13 bases sitting between them. CDR1 is LNHDA, CDR2 SQIVND, per germline (reference sequence). This CDR3 has 15 amino acids. The whole variable domain, remainder taken from reference TRBV19 and TRBJ2-2, is DGGITQSPKYLFRKEGQNVTLSCEQNLNHDAMYWYRQDPGQGLRLIYYSQIVNDFQKGDIAEGYSVSREKKESFPLTVTSAQKNPTAFYLCASSPGTSNTGELFFGEGSRLTVL.

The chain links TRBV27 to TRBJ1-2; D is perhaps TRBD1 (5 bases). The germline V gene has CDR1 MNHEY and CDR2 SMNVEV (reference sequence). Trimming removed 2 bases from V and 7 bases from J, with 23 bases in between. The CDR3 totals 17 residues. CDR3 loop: CASSLGLSFQGQGGYTF. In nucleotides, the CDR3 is TGTGCCAGCAGTTTAGGGCTAAGTTTCCAGGGTCAGGGTGGCTACACCTTC.

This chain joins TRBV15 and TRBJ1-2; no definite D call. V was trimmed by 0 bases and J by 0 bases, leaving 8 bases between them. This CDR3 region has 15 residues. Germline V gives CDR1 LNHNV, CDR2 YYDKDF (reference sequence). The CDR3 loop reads CATSRDTGTNYGYTF. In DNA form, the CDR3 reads TGTGCCACCAGCAGAGATACGGGGACTAACTATGGCTACACCTTC.

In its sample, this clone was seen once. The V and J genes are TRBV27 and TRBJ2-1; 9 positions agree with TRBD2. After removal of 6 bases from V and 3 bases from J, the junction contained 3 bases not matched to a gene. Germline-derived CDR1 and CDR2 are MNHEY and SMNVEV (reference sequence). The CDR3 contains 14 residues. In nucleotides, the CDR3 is TGTGCCAGCAGGAGTAGCGGGGGCTACAATGAGCAGTTCTTC. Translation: CASRSSGGYNEQFF.

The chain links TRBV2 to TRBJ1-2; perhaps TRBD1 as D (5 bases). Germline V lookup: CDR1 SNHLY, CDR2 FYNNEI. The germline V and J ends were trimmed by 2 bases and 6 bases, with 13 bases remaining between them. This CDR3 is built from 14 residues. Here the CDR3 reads CASSERQGTNGYTF. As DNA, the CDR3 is TGTGCCAGCAGTGAAAGGCAGGGAACAAATGGCTACACCTTC.

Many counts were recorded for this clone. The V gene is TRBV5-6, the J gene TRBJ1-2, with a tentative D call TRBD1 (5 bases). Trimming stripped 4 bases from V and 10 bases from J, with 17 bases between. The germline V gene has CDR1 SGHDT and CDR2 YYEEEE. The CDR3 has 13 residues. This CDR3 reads CASSAAQGFVYTF. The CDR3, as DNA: TGTGCCAGCAGCGCCGCTCAGGGATTTGTCTACACCTTC.

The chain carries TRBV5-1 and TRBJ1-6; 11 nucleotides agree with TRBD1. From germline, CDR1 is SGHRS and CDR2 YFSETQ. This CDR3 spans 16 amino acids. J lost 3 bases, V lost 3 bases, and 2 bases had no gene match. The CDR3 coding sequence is TGCGCCAGCAGCTCGGGGACAGGGGGCTATAATTCACCCCTCCACTTT. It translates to CASSSGTGGYNSPLHF.

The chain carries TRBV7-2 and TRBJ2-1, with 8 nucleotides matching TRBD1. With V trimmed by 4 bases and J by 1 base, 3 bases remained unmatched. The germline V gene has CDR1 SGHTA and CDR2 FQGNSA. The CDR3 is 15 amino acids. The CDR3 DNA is TGTGCCAGCAGCTATCACAGGGGGTCCTACAATGAGCAGTTCTTC. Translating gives CASSYHRGSYNEQFF. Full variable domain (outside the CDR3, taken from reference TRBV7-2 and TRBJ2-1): GAGVSQSPSNKVTEKGKDVELRCDPISGHTALYWYRQSLGQGLEFLIYFQGNSAPDKSGLPSDRFSAERTGGSVSTLTIQRTQQEDSAVYLCASSYHRGSYNEQFFGPGTRLTVL.

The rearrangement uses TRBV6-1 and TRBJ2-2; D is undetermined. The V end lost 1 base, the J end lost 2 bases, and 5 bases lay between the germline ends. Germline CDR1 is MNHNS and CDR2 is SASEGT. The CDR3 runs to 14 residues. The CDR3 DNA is TGTGCCAGCAGTGAAGGACTTAACACCGGGGAGCTGTTTTTT. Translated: CASSEGLNTGELFF.

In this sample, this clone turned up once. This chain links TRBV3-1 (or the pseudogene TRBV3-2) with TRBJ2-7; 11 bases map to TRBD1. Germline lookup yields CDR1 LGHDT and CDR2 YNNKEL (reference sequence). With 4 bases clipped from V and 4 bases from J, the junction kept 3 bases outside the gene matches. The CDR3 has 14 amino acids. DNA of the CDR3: TGTGCCAGCAGCCTAGGGACAGGGGGTTACGAGCAGTACTTC. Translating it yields CASSLGTGGYEQYF.

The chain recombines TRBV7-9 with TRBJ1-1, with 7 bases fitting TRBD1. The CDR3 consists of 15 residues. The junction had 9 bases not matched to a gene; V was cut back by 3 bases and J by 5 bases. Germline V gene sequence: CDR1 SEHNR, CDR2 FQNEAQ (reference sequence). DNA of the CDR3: TGTGCCAGCAGCTTGGACAGGTCCGATAGGACTGAAGCTTTCTTT. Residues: CASSLDRSDRTEAFF.

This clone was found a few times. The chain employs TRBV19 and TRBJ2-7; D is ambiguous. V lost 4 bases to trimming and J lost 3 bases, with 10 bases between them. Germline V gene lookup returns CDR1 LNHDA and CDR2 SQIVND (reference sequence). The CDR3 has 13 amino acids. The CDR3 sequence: CASSTSRFYEQYF. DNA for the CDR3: TGTGCCAGTAGTACAAGCAGGTTCTACGAGCAGTACTTC.

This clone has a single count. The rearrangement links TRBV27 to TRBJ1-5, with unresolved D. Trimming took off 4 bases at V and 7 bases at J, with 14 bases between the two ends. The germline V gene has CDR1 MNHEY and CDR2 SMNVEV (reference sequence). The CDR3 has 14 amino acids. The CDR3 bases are TGTGCCAGCAGTTCCCAGGCTTTCGTCCAGCCCCAGCATTTT. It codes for CASSSQAFVQPQHF.

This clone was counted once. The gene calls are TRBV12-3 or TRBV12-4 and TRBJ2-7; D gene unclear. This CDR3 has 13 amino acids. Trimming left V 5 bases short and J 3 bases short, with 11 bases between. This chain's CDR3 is CASSPDIYYEQYF. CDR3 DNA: TGTGCCAGCAGTCCAGACATCTACTACGAGCAGTACTTC.

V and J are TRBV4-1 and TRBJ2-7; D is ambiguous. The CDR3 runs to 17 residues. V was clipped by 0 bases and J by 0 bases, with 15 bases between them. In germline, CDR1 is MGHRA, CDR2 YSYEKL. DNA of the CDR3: TGCGCCAGCAGCCAAGAAATCGGAGCGCCTAGCTCCTACGAGCAGTACTTC. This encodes CASSQEIGAPSSYEQYF.